These 12 T cell receptor beta chains were sequenced from one sample in a study of OX40 agonist ivuxolimab in advanced cancers. Some clones are missing from TCRdb's copy, which holds only in-frame ones; the method was immunoSEQ multiplex PCR. The repertoire holds some 33,000 clones, 81% seen once, with less than 25% in the top ten. The sample in question was CD4+ or CD8+ T cells sorted from blood, obtained in a trial of the OX40 agonist ivuxolimab. These receptor sequences come from an adult with an advanced solid tumor such as melanoma, head and neck, liver or kidney cancer.

The chain combines TRBV6-5 with TRBJ2-7; 10 nucleotides agree with TRBD1. The trim removed 6 bases at V and 5 bases at J, leaving 4 bases unmatched. CDR1 is MNHEY, CDR2 SVGAGI, per germline. This CDR3 has 13 amino acids. The CDR3 loop reads CASSDRGRNEQYF. As DNA, the CDR3 is TGTGCCAGCAGCGACAGGGGGCGGAACGAGCAGTACTTC.

The V and J genes are TRBV30 and TRBJ1-2; D is ambiguous. The CDR3 spans 13 residues. CDR1 and CDR2 (germline): GTSNPN, SVGIG (reference sequence). Trimming pared 2 bases from V and 8 bases from J, leaving 15 bases between. The CDR3 region is CAWSNRAYGGYTF. CDR3 nucleotides: TGTGCCTGGAGTAATCGAGCTTATGGGGGCTACACCTTC.

The chain carries TRBV11-2 and TRBJ1-4; no reliable D call. The CDR3 consists of 16 residues. Germline CDR1 and CDR2: SGHAT and FQNNGV. The ends were cut back, 0 bases at V and 5 bases at J, with 13 bases in the middle. In DNA, the CDR3 is TGTGCCAGCAGCTTAGATGGGGTCCGGGCCAATGAAAAACTGTTTTTT. Amino acid sequence: CASSLDGVRANEKLFF.

The chain couples TRBV11-2 to TRBJ2-7; D ambiguous. V was clipped by 1 base and J by 0 bases, with 4 bases between them. This CDR3 spans 13 amino acids. Germline-derived CDR1 and CDR2 are SGHAT and FQNNGV. The CDR3 DNA sequence: TGTGCCAGCAGCTTAGGGGTCTCCTACGAGCAGTACTTC. Translation gives CASSLGVSYEQYF.

In this sample, this clone turned up once. The V gene is TRBV6-1, the J gene TRBJ2-3; the D gene is possibly TRBD1 (5 bases). Germline V gene lookup returns CDR1 MNHNS and CDR2 SASEGT. The V end lost 4 bases, the J end lost 4 bases, and 6 bases lay between the germline ends. The CDR3 totals 12 residues. The CDR3 region has the DNA TGTGCCAGCAGTGTAGGGGCAGATACGCAGTATTTT. Translation gives CASSVGADTQYF.

The chain links TRBV7-9 to TRBJ2-1, with a weak D call TRBD2 (5 bases). The CDR3 totals 16 residues. V lost 6 bases, J lost 5 bases, and 20 bases lay in between. CDR1 is SEHNR, CDR2 FQNEAQ, per germline (reference sequence). Here the CDR3 DNA reads TGTGCCAGCAGTCAAAAGAACGGAGGAAACGACAATGAGCAGTTCTTC. Translation: CASSQKNGGNDNEQFF.

The rearrangement uses TRBV29-1 and TRBJ2-1, with 7 nucleotides matching TRBD1. Germline-derived CDR1 and CDR2 are SQVTM and ANQGSEA. The CDR3 is 13 amino acids. V shed 3 bases, J shed 6 bases, and the junction held 5 bases outside the gene matches. The CDR3 sequence: CSVDGAGGNEQFF. Written as DNA, the CDR3 is TGCAGCGTTGATGGGGCAGGGGGCAATGAGCAGTTCTTC.

The rearrangement joins TRBV2 to TRBJ1-5; D is uncertain. The germline V gene encodes CDR1 SNHLY and CDR2 FYNNEI. The CDR3 is 13 amino acids. Trimming removed 1 base from V and 5 bases from J, with 6 bases in between. The CDR3 coding sequence is TGTGCCAGCAGTGAAGAGGGTTATCAGCCCCAGCATTTT. Translation: CASSEEGYQPQHF.

The genes are TRBV5-1 and TRBJ1-4, with a weak D call TRBD1 (6 bases). This CDR3 contains 15 residues. The V gene lost 4 bases and the J gene lost 2 bases, with 12 bases spanning the gap. Germline CDR1 and CDR2: SGHRS and YFSETQ. Here the CDR3 reads CASSDTGSTNEKLFF. Here the CDR3 DNA reads TGCGCCAGCAGCGATACAGGGTCGACTAATGAAAAACTGTTTTTT.

The chain carries TRBV6-6 and TRBJ1-3, with a tentative D call TRBD1 (5 bases). The V and J ends lost 6 bases and 3 bases respectively, with 18 bases between them. CDR1 MNHNY and CDR2 SVGAGI come from the germline V gene (reference sequence). The CDR3 extends over 16 amino acids. The CDR3 sequence is CASRPLQGTSGNTIYF. The CDR3 DNA follows: TGTGCCAGCAGACCTCTTCAGGGTACGAGTGGAAACACCATATATTTT.

This clone is a singleton in its sample. The chain combines TRBV6-5 with TRBJ2-4; a possible D gene is TRBD1 (5 bases). V gave up 5 bases and J gave up 0 bases, with 8 bases separating them. Germline CDR1 and CDR2: MNHEY and SVGAGI. CDR3 length: 14 amino acids. The CDR3 is CASSLDRAKNIQYF. CDR3 nucleotides: TGTGCCAGCAGTCTCGACAGAGCCAAAAACATTCAGTACTTC.

The gene calls are TRBV2 and TRBJ1-3; maybe TRBD1 (5 bases). Trimming cost V 7 bases and J 15 bases, with 16 bases left between them. Germline CDR1 is SNHLY and CDR2 is FYNNEI. The CDR3 covers 11 residues. The CDR3 spells CASNIDRVTYF. In nucleotides, the CDR3 is TGTGCCAGCAACATAGACAGAGTAACATATTTT.